The T cell receptor (beta chain) described here comes from a study of blood T cells in healthy people across ages. Points from the study as a whole: Significant beta diversity loss was already apparent by age approximately 36, declining roughly linearly.

Note on this clonotype: Antigen specificity is unknown.

A second PCR, run for roughly 7 to 12 cycles, used a sample-barcoded 5' primer plus a J-beta primer mix. No fewer than 3 million CDR3-containing paired-end reads came from each sample. TCRdb processed the 5' RACE reads anew with MiXCR; each CDR3 protein has one entry. The sample lists about 780,000 distinct CDR3 sequences; around 50% were seen once. The CDR3 sequence is 12 residues long. Germline CDR1 SQVTM, CDR2 ANQGSEA. V lost 3 bases, J lost 5 bases, and 11 bases lay in between. This receptor was identified in an elderly man in good health. V usage is TRBV29-1 and J usage is TRBJ2-7; a weak D match, TRBD1 (6 bases). The sequencing input was blood. This chain's CDR3 is CSVDRGFDEQYF. CDR3 sequence (DNA): TGCAGCGTTGACAGGGGTTTTGACGAGCAGTACTTC.